This passage covers 15 T cell receptor beta chains from one sample sequenced in a study of T-cell memory formation after mild COVID-19. TCRdb fed the 5' RACE reads into MiXCR, producing one record per CDR3 protein. The sample holds hundreds of thousands of distinct CDR3 sequences, 25% to 30% seen once. The sequenced sample consisted of PBMCs or a T cell subset sorted from them (not recorded which). These receptors all stem from an adult woman who had mild COVID-19 (a few samples of this study predate the infection). Cell type and time point are not known.

The chain employs TRBV4-2 and TRBJ1-1; possibly TRBD1 for D (5 bases). This CDR3 contains 16 residues. Per the germline V gene, CDR1 is LGHNA and CDR2 is YNFKEQ. The ends were cut back, 0 bases at V and 0 bases at J, with 11 bases in the middle. CDR3 region: CASSQDNGALNTEAFF. The CDR3 DNA reads as TGTGCCAGCAGCCAAGATAATGGGGCGTTGAACACTGAAGCTTTCTTT.

The rearrangement links TRBV5-1 to TRBJ1-1; D is unresolved. V lost 1 base to trimming and J lost 8 bases, with 12 bases between them. Germline CDR1 reads SGHRS; CDR2 reads YFSETQ. This CDR3 has 13 residues. The CDR3 bases are TGCGCCAGCAGCTTGCAGAGTACCGAGGAAGCTTTCTTT. This codes for CASSLQSTEEAFF.

This chain joins TRBV7-9 and TRBJ2-5; 7 nucleotides line up with TRBD1. The junction had 9 bases not matched to a gene; V was cut back by 5 bases and J by 0 bases. The CDR3 runs 16 residues. Germline CDR1 and CDR2: SEHNR and FQNEAQ (reference sequence). The CDR3, as DNA: TGTGCCAGCAGCCCGGGGACAGTACCCAACCAAGAGACCCAGTACTTC. Translating gives CASSPGTVPNQETQYF.

The chain joins TRBV29-1 to TRBJ1-1; 8 nucleotides agree with TRBD1. V gave up 7 bases and J gave up 3 bases; unmatched junction bases: 7. This CDR3 is 13 amino acids long. Per germline, CDR1 SQVTM and CDR2 ANQGSEA. In DNA form, the CDR3 reads TGCAGCGCCAAACCAGGGGGCCACACTGAAGCTTTCTTT. The encoded protein is CSAKPGGHTEAFF.

This chain joins TRBV7-9 and TRBJ2-5; D gene unclear. The V end was cut by 7 bases, the J end by 5 bases, with 11 bases between. The length of the CDR3 is 12 residues. Per germline, CDR1 SEHNR and CDR2 FQNEAQ (reference sequence). CDR3 sequence (DNA): TGTGCCAGCAATCACCGGGTGGAGACCCAGTACTTC. Translating it yields CASNHRVETQYF.

With respect to this clonotype: One end of the junction does not line up with germline, which may come from a read error. V gene TRBV11-3 combines with J gene TRBJ2-1; the D is unclear. CDR1 and CDR2 from the germline V gene are SGHNT and YENEEA. This CDR3 has 13 residues. CDR3 sequence: CDSSFRPNNEQFF. CDR3 nucleotide sequence: TGTGACAGCAGCTTTAGGCCCAACAATGAGCAGTTCTTC.

This chain links TRBV12-3 or TRBV12-4 with TRBJ2-7; D remains unclear. V shed 5 bases and J shed 2 bases, with 10 bases lying between them. The CDR3 extends over 13 amino acids. This chain's CDR3 is CASSPVPPYEQYF. CDR3 DNA sequence: TGTGCCAGCAGTCCCGTCCCGCCCTACGAGCAGTACTTC.

In this sample, this clonotype turned up a few times. The rearrangement uses TRBV5-6 and TRBJ2-3, with D perhaps TRBD1 or TRBD2 (5 bases each). The CDR3 is 14 residues long. V lost 5 bases, J lost 2 bases, and 12 bases lay in between. Germline V gene data show CDR1 as SGHDT and CDR2 as YYEEEE. CDR3 DNA: TGTGCCAGCAGTCTAGCAGGGATCACAGATACGCAGTATTTT. It translates to CASSLAGITDTQYF.

The V call is TRBV15, the J call TRBJ1-2, with 9 bases that match TRBD1. This CDR3 is built from 17 residues. CDR1 is LNHNV, CDR2 YYDKDF, per germline (reference sequence). V was pared by 5 bases and J by 3 bases, with 13 bases of the junction left unmatched. As DNA, the CDR3 is TGTGCCACCAGCGCGCGGGACAGGGCAGTCTACGACTATGGCTACACCTTC. It encodes CATSARDRAVYDYGYTF.

The chain couples TRBV18 to TRBJ2-7; D is uncertain. CDR3 size: 13 residues. V was pared by 3 bases and J by 5 bases, with 11 bases between. Germline V gives CDR1 KGHSH, CDR2 LQKENI. CDR3 sequence: CASSPGRINEQYF. CDR3 coding DNA: TGTGCCAGCTCACCGGGCAGGATTAACGAGCAGTACTTC. The variable domain in full, completed from reference TRBV18 and TRBJ2-7, reads NAGVMQNPRHLVRRRGQEARLRCSPMKGHSHVYWYRQLPEEGLKFMVYLQKENIIDESGMPKERFSAEFPKEGPSILRIQQVVRGDSAAYFCASSPGRINEQYFGPGTRLTVT.

The table lists this clonotype with a few counts. The chain couples TRBV6-5 to TRBJ1-6, with a tentative D call TRBD1 (6 bases). Trimming took off 0 bases at V and 5 bases at J, with 8 bases between the two ends. The CDR3 runs 15 residues. Germline V CDR1 and CDR2: MNHEY, SVGAGI. CDR3 in amino acids: CASSYSRGNNSPLHF. The CDR3 bases are TGTGCCAGCAGTTACTCGAGGGGGAATAATTCACCCCTCCACTTT.

CDR3 DNA sequence: TGTGCCAGCTCTGGCGGGGCGAGCACCGGGGAGCTGTTTTTT. Encoded protein: CASSGGASTGELFF. V usage is TRBV9 and J usage is TRBJ2-2; D may be TRBD2 (6 bases). The germline CDR1 and CDR2 sequences are SGDLS and YYNGEE. This CDR3 region has 14 residues. V lost 7 bases, J lost 4 bases, and 14 bases lay in between.

The chain has TRBV20-1 and TRBJ2-7; maybe TRBD2 (6 bases). V lost 3 bases to trimming and J lost 1 base, with 13 bases between them. The CDR3 spans 14 residues. From germline, CDR1 is DFQATT and CDR2 SNEGSKA (reference sequence). The CDR3 loop reads CSARSLALSYEQYF. DNA for the CDR3: TGCAGTGCTAGGTCACTAGCCCTATCCTACGAGCAGTACTTC.

V gene TRBV25-1 combines with J gene TRBJ2-6; weak D call: TRBD1 (6 bases). V was clipped by 4 bases and J by 2 bases, with 12 bases between them. Germline CDR1 is MGHDK and CDR2 is SYGVNS. The length of the CDR3 is 16 residues. The CDR3 region is CASSGGRQTGANVLTF. The CDR3 DNA reads TGTGCCAGCAGTGGGGGGCGACAAACTGGGGCCAACGTCCTGACTTTC.

The chain joins TRBV6-5 to TRBJ2-5; D is uncertain. CDR1 is MNHEY, CDR2 SVGAGI, per germline. The CDR3 is 13 residues long. The V and J ends lost 5 bases and 1 base respectively, with 8 bases between them. In DNA form, the CDR3 reads TGTGCCAGCAGTCCTCACAGCCAAGAGACCCAGTACTTC. This sequence encodes CASSPHSQETQYF.